These T cell receptor beta chains were read from a single sample in a study of blood T cell repertoires in COVID-19. Only in-frame clones appear in the TCRdb table, and some are missing; sequencing was by immunoSEQ multiplex PCR. The sample lists about 120,000 clones, roughly 82% occurring once. The material sequenced was peripheral blood. The receptors shown here come from a human donor in a cohort sampled during active COVID-19. The conserved cysteine and the conserved F or W are not part of the CDR3 here.

length,J,V,CDR3
11,TRBJ2-5,TRBV10-1,ASRATVQETQY
13,TRBJ1-4,TRBV3-1/TRBV3-2,ASSAGGATNEKLF
17,TRBJ2-4,TRBV7-9,ASSLGGLAGGLAKNIQY
12,TRBJ1-2,TRBV5-4,ASSTNRGRINYT
14,TRBJ2-7,TRBV2,ASSYDPGQGDYEQY
12,TRBJ1-5,TRBV5-1,ASSLSSGNQPQH
13,TRBJ1-5,TRBV19,ASSTGTGVAQPQH
12,TRBJ2-1,TRBV2,ASSALDRANEQF
12,TRBJ1-2,TRBV5-1,ASSLAGQGSGYT
18,TRBJ2-6,TRBV7-6,ASSLQRRGQGASGANVLT
13,TRBJ2-5,TRBV6-5,ASRTKPTGVETQY
15,TRBJ2-3,TRBV19,ASSTADVGEDTDTQY
15,TRBJ1-6,TRBV11-2,ASSLDSNSHRGSPLH
13,TRBJ1-5,TRBV4-3,ASSPSALAGQPQH
12,TRBJ1-3,TRBV5-1,ASSSGQGVNTIY
10,TRBJ1-1,TRBV19,ASRTGPTEAF
13,TRBJ2-1,TRBV6-5,ASRIEETGYNEQF
13,TRBJ2-3,TRBV6-6,ASSYSRGPSDTQY
14,TRBJ2-2,TRBV19,ASSIDRGANTGELF
12,TRBJ1-4,TRBV7-9,ASSLRTGGEKLF
12,TRBJ1-2,TRBV6-5,ASSLGQGATDDT
13,TRBJ2-5,TRBV6-5,ASSIGSGGRETQY
11,TRBJ2-5,TRBV5-4,ASSPGTDKTQY
13,TRBJ2-7,TRBV3-1/TRBV3-2,ASSQDGVGSYEQY
14,TRBJ1-6,TRBV7-2,ASSAHLSSYNSPLH
13,TRBJ2-7,TRBV5-1,ASKVGAGRSYEQY
13,TRBJ2-3,TRBV7-9,ASSLPPGYTDTQY
14,TRBJ2-1,TRBV6-2/TRBV6-3,ASSYSASGGAGEQF
11,TRBJ2-1,TRBV3-1/TRBV3-2,ASSQGVQGAGL
13,TRBJ1-4,TRBV14,ASSARRGMDEKLF
10,TRBJ2-7,TRBV5-4,ASGTGTGEQY
14,TRBJ2-7,TRBV5-1,ASSSLAGTSSYEQY
12,TRBJ2-2,TRBV2,ASSGLAGVRELF
11,TRBJ2-1,TRBV27,ASSWTSGNEQF
12,TRBJ2-5,TRBV3-1/TRBV3-2,ASSQARFQETQY
11,TRBJ1-1,TRBV10-3,AISGQGYTEAF
14,TRBJ1-1,TRBV19,ASSIGSALGGTEAF
14,TRBJ1-1,TRBV10-3,AINTGGGGMSTEAF
15,TRBJ2-1,TRBV18,ASSPTRGRGVDNEQF
12,TRBJ1-5,TRBV11-2,ASSFSHTNQPQH
13,TRBJ2-5,TRBV5-1,ASSQTSGGQETQY
10,TRBJ2-5,TRBV2,ASSEDGGSQY
13,TRBJ2-1,TRBV7-9,ASSPGGGGALEQF
15,TRBJ2-5,TRBV24-1,ATSPLKGRFTQETQY
14,TRBJ2-1,TRBV28,ASSSPNLRGYNEQF
9,TRBJ1-4,TRBV20-1,SARQGEKLF
12,TRBJ2-1,TRBV11-2,ASSLERVYNEQF
13,TRBJ1-6,TRBV5-1,ASSSAGQGGSPLH
14,TRBJ2-7,TRBV6-1,ASSGQWGQRPYEQY
11,TRBJ2-1,TRBV5-1,ASSERGNHEQF
15,TRBJ1-2,TRBV4-1,ASSQDGGGAEAYGYT
16,TRBJ1-2,TRBV21-1,ASSKVEEGLVHDYGYT
10,TRBJ2-5,TRBV2,ASSPGGETQY
13,TRBJ2-5,TRBV4-2,ASSQIRGPEETQY
12,TRBJ1-1,TRBV3-1/TRBV3-2,ASSPPGLNTEAF
11,TRBJ2-2,TRBV7-2,ASRTGETGELF